The 32 T cell receptor beta chains below were found in one sample sequenced in a study of long-term antiretroviral therapy in people with HIV. Survey level was the resolution at which the v3.0 immunoSEQ assay ran. Sequencing was performed with immunoSEQ multiplex PCR; in TCRdb, only in-frame clones are kept and a portion is missing. Among approximately 25,000 clones listed, over 80% were seen once. The specimen comprised unsorted PBMCs, sampled 0.8 years before starting antiretroviral therapy. The receptors come from a man aged 18-30 years with HIV.

CDR3 in DNA: TGTGCCAGCAGCCAAGAGGTCGTCGGGAGTCTTTTGGAGACCCAGTACTTC. Its protein product is CASSQEVVGSLLETQYF. This chain links TRBV4-2 with TRBJ2-5, with D maybe TRBD2 (6 bases). The germline gives CDR1 LGHNA, CDR2 YNFKEQ. V lost 0 bases to trimming and J lost 5 bases, with 19 bases between them. The CDR3 spans 17 residues.

This sequence joins TRBV10-1 and TRBJ2-3; D is uncertain. Trimming removed 3 bases at V and 2 bases at J, with 3 bases between. The CDR3 runs 12 residues. CDR1 is WNHNN and CDR2 is SYGVQD in the germline V gene (reference sequence). CDR3 nucleotide sequence: TGCGCCAGCAGTGATCACACAGATACGCAGTATTTT. It codes for CASSDHTDTQYF.

The chain links TRBV27 to TRBJ1-2, with D tentatively TRBD1 (6 bases). The V end was cut by 1 base, the J end by 5 bases, with 17 bases between. Germline assignment: CDR1 MNHEY and CDR2 SMNVEV (reference sequence). The CDR3 totals 16 residues. The CDR3 reads CASSLLGGLNLYGYTF. The CDR3, as DNA: TGTGCCAGCAGTTTATTAGGGGGGCTAAATCTGTATGGCTACACCTTC.

By proportion, this clone is medium-sized. V is TRBV9 and J is TRBJ2-1; maybe TRBD2 (7 bases). Germline CDR1 and CDR2: SGDLS and YYNGEE. This CDR3 region has 15 residues. V was cut by 2 bases and J by 6 bases, with 15 bases left in between. The CDR3 spells CASSVEGGPGNEQFF. The CDR3 coding sequence is TGTGCCAGCAGCGTGGAGGGGGGGCCGGGCAATGAGCAGTTCTTC.

CDR3 in amino acids: CASSLGIRDRGHTGELFF. DNA of the CDR3: TGCGCCAGCAGCTTGGGAATTAGGGACAGGGGGCACACCGGGGAGCTGTTTTTT. This chain uses TRBV5-1 with TRBJ2-2; the match to TRBD1 covers 12 bases. After removal of 0 bases from V and 3 bases from J, the junction contained 6 bases not matched to a gene. CDR1 and CDR2 from the germline V gene are SGHRS and YFSETQ. The CDR3 runs 18 residues. The entire variable domain, with the rest obtained from reference TRBV5-1 and TRBJ2-2, is as follows: KAGVTQTPRYLIKTRGQQVTLSCSPISGHRSVSWYQQTPGQGLQFLFEYFSETQRNKGNFPGRFSGRQFSNSRSEMNVSTLELGDSALYLCASSLGIRDRGHTGELFFGEGSRLTVL.

By share, this clone ranks as medium-sized (0.01 to 0.1%). Other DNA sequences in this sample translate to the same CDR3. The rearrangement links TRBV19 to TRBJ1-1; D gene unclear. The germline V and J ends were trimmed by 6 bases and 4 bases, with 6 bases remaining between them. This CDR3 has 11 residues. Germline lookup yields CDR1 LNHDA and CDR2 SQIVND (reference sequence). The CDR3 protein is CASRVGTEAFF. For the CDR3, the DNA is TGTGCCAGTAGGGTGGGCACTGAAGCTTTCTTT.

This clone was counted once. The chain is built from TRBV7-2 and TRBJ1-2; a weak D match, TRBD1 (5 bases). CDR3 length equals 15 residues. V lost 5 bases and J 5 bases, leaving 18 bases between the germline ends. Germline CDR1 reads SGHTA; CDR2 reads FQGNSA. The CDR3 sequence: CASSGTGTGNYGYTF. The CDR3 nucleotides read TGTGCCAGCAGCGGAACCGGGACGGGAAATTATGGCTACACCTTC.

The sample holds one count of this clone. J is TRBJ2-2 and V is TRBV30; 8 nucleotides line up with TRBD1. J lost 1 base, V lost 3 bases, and 16 bases had no gene match. The CDR3 runs 19 residues. Per germline, CDR1 GTSNPN and CDR2 SVGIG (reference sequence). CDR3 bases: TGTGCCTGGAGCTCCATCCCGGCTTCAGGGGGCGGGAACACCGGGGAGCTGTTTTTT. It specifies CAWSSIPASGGGNTGELFF. The whole variable domain, remainder taken from reference TRBV30 and TRBJ2-2, is SQTIHQWPATLVQPVGSPLSLECTVEGTSNPNLYWYRQAAGRGLQLLFYSVGIGQISSEVPQNLSASRPQDRQFILSSKKLLLSDSGFYLCAWSSIPASGGGNTGELFFGEGSRLTVL.

The chain is built from TRBV19 and TRBJ1-1; perhaps TRBD1 as D (6 bases). The CDR3 is made up of 10 amino acids. V was cut by 7 bases and J by 7 bases, with 7 bases left in between. The germline CDR1 and CDR2 sequences are LNHDA and SQIVND (reference sequence). Here the CDR3 reads CASIQGEAFF. CDR3 bases: TGTGCCAGTATACAGGGTGAAGCTTTCTTT.

The chain employs TRBV28 and TRBJ2-1, with D possibly TRBD1 on 5 matching bases. The V end was cut by 3 bases, the J end by 7 bases, with 13 bases between. Germline CDR1 reads MDHEN; CDR2 reads SYDVKM. The CDR3 covers 14 residues. The CDR3: CASSFSRALNEQFF. CDR3 nucleotide sequence: TGTGCCAGCAGTTTCTCCAGGGCCCTAAATGAGCAGTTCTTC.

This clone has just one count. The J gene is TRBJ2-5, the V gene TRBV19; 8 nucleotides line up with TRBD2. The germline V gene encodes CDR1 LNHDA and CDR2 SQIVND (reference sequence). The trim removed 1 base at V and 2 bases at J, leaving 6 bases unmatched. The CDR3 length is 16 residues. CDR3 nucleotides: TGTGCCAGTAGTATAGTCGGGGGGGCCCTACAAGAGACCCAGTACTTC. Protein: CASSIVGGALQETQYF.

Only a few counts were recorded for this clone. The chain has TRBV19 and TRBJ2-1; D is undetermined. CDR3 length: 13 residues. Between the trimmed V and J ends, which lost 6 bases and 6 bases, there was a span of 12 bases. CDR1 is LNHDA and CDR2 is SQIVND in the germline V gene (reference sequence). The chain's CDR3 is CASSKGGFNEQFF. CDR3 bases: TGTGCCAGTAGCAAGGGCGGATTCAATGAGCAGTTCTTC. The variable domain in full, with the rest retrieved from reference TRBV19 and TRBJ2-1, is DGGITQSPKYLFRKEGQNVTLSCEQNLNHDAMYWYRQDPGQGLRLIYYSQIVNDFQKGDIAEGYSVSREKKESFPLTVTSAQKNPTAFYLCASSKGGFNEQFFGPGTRLTVL.

The chain uses TRBV6-5 and TRBJ1-3, with no clear D. Germline lookup yields CDR1 MNHEY and CDR2 SVGAGI. The V end was cut by 2 bases, the J end by 4 bases, with 9 bases between. CDR3 length: 14 amino acids. The CDR3 protein is CASSYTHRGNTIYF. CDR3 DNA sequence: TGTGCCAGCAGTTACACCCACCGAGGAAACACCATATATTTT.

About this clone itself: This same CDR3 is encoded by further DNA sequences in the sample. The CDR3 loop reads CASSYSPRGGEQFF. The CDR3 DNA reads as TGTGCCAGCAGTTACTCCCCTAGGGGCGGTGAGCAGTTCTTC. The chain has TRBV6-5 and TRBJ2-1; D perhaps matches TRBD1 (5 bases). The germline V gene encodes CDR1 MNHEY and CDR2 SVGAGI. The CDR3 has 14 amino acids. Trimming stripped 0 bases from V and 9 bases from J, with 12 bases between.

The V gene is TRBV2, the J gene TRBJ2-7; 12 nucleotides line up with TRBD2. Per germline, CDR1 SNHLY and CDR2 FYNNEI. Trimming at V came to 6 bases and at J to 5 bases, leaving 8 bases not matched to a gene. There are 15 residues in the CDR3. DNA of the CDR3: TGTGCCAGCAGGCCCCTAGCGGGAGGGCCGGACGAGCAGTACTTC. Its protein is CASRPLAGGPDEQYF.

To note about this clone: This sample includes further DNA sequences coding for the same CDR3. This chain joins TRBV28 and TRBJ2-7; D remains ambiguous. Germline values: CDR1 MDHEN, CDR2 SYDVKM. The V end was cut by 2 bases, the J end by 3 bases, with 8 bases between. The CDR3 sequence is 13 residues long. CDR3 DNA: TGTGCCAGCAGTTTAGGTATCGGCTACGAGCAGTACTTC. This encodes CASSLGIGYEQYF. The full variable domain, rest sourced from reference TRBV28 and TRBJ2-7, is DVKVTQSSRYLVKRTGEKVFLECVQDMDHENMFWYRQDPGLGLRLIYFSYDVKMKEKGDIPEGYSVSREKKERFSLILESASTNQTSMYLCASSLGIGYEQYFGPGTRLTVT.

This clone was seen only a few times. The chain couples TRBV6-4 to TRBJ2-2, with a tentative D call TRBD1 (6 bases). V was shortened by 4 bases and J by 6 bases, with 12 bases between the two germline ends. CDR1 is MRHNA and CDR2 is SNTAGT in the germline V gene. This CDR3 contains 14 residues. This CDR3 is CASSGTADAGELFF. The CDR3 DNA sequence: TGTGCCAGCAGTGGGACAGCGGATGCCGGGGAGCTGTTTTTT.

This clone was recorded only once. V is TRBV5-1 and J is TRBJ2-3; D uncertain. The CDR3 contains 14 residues. Germline V CDR1 and CDR2: SGHRS, YFSETQ. Trimming stripped 3 bases from V and 0 bases from J, with 8 bases between. The CDR3: CASSYRQSTDTQYF. CDR3 sequence (DNA): TGCGCCAGCAGCTACCGACAAAGCACAGATACGCAGTATTTT. The whole variable domain, filled in from reference TRBV5-1 and TRBJ2-3, reads KAGVTQTPRYLIKTRGQQVTLSCSPISGHRSVSWYQQTPGQGLQFLFEYFSETQRNKGNFPGRFSGRQFSNSRSEMNVSTLELGDSALYLCASSYRQSTDTQYFGPGTRLTVL.

The J gene is TRBJ1-3, the V gene TRBV6-4; D remains ambiguous. The V and J ends lost 6 bases and 3 bases respectively, with 15 bases between them. Looked up from germline, CDR1 is MRHNA and CDR2 is SNTAGT. This CDR3 contains 15 residues. DNA of the CDR3: TGTGCCAGCAGGGGAACCGGGGAAAGTGGAAACACCATATATTTT. Translating it yields CASRGTGESGNTIYF.

This CDR3 reads CASPSIRGSEASPLHF. The CDR3 coding sequence is TGTGCCAGTCCATCCATAAGGGGGTCCGAAGCTTCACCCCTCCACTTT. The rearrangement links TRBV5-4 to TRBJ1-6; TRBD1 might be the D (6 bases). V lost 8 bases, J lost 9 bases, and 24 bases lay in between. The CDR3 consists of 16 residues. Germline CDR1 SGHNT, CDR2 YYREEE (reference sequence).

This chain's CDR3 is CSLPVGKGYTF. CDR3 nucleotides: TGCAGCTTACCGGTGGGGAAAGGCTACACCTTC. The chain employs TRBV29-1 and TRBJ1-2; no firm D call. This CDR3 comprises 11 residues. The germline gives CDR1 SQVTM, CDR2 ANQGSEA. Trimming stripped 8 bases from V and 8 bases from J, with 15 bases between.

This clone was counted once. The J gene is TRBJ2-3, the V gene TRBV6-1, with 7 nucleotides matching TRBD1. V was pared by 2 bases and J by 3 bases, with 8 bases of the junction left unmatched. Looked up from germline, CDR1 is MNHNS and CDR2 is SASEGT. The CDR3 consists of 16 residues. The DNA of the CDR3 is TGTGCCAGCAGTGAACCCACAGGGGACGGGACAGATACGCAGTATTTT. Translated: CASSEPTGDGTDTQYF.

The chain employs TRBV19 and TRBJ1-1; a weak D match, TRBD1 (6 bases). The CDR3 consists of 14 residues. Trimming removed 4 bases at V and 2 bases at J, with 11 bases between. Germline CDR1 and CDR2: LNHDA and SQIVND (reference sequence). The CDR3 sequence is CASSRRGGNTEAFF. CDR3 nucleotides: TGTGCCAGTAGTAGGAGGGGGGGAAACACTGAAGCTTTCTTT.

V is TRBV5-1 and J is TRBJ2-7; TRBD2 aligns across 8 bases. V lost 4 bases to trimming and J lost 6 bases; unmatched junction nucleotides: 15. Germline values: CDR1 SGHRS, CDR2 YFSETQ. The CDR3 has 16 amino acids. The CDR3 region has the DNA TGCGCCAGCAGCCCCACCGGGCCGGGACTAGACGGCGAGCAGTACTTC. Translating it yields CASSPTGPGLDGEQYF.

The V call is TRBV29-1, the J call TRBJ2-7; 9 bases align to TRBD1. The J segment lost 2 bases and the V segment lost 4 bases, leaving 9 bases of the junction unmatched. The CDR3 consists of 15 residues. Germline assignment: CDR1 SQVTM and CDR2 ANQGSEA. CDR3 nucleotides: TGCAGCGTTGCTGGGTCGGGACAGGGAACCTACGAGCAGTACTTC. Its translation: CSVAGSGQGTYEQYF.

This chain connects TRBV27 to TRBJ1-5, with TRBD1 identical over 7 bases. From germline, CDR1 is MNHEY and CDR2 SMNVEV (reference sequence). Trimming cost V 5 bases and J 4 bases; bases outside gene matches: 5. The CDR3 runs to 14 residues. For the CDR3, the DNA is TGTGCCAGCAGTCTAGAGGGGGCGAATCAGCCCCAGCATTTT. Translating gives CASSLEGANQPQHF.

This clone was recorded once. The chain has TRBV6-6 and TRBJ2-1, with D perhaps TRBD2 (5 bases). The V end lost 10 bases, the J end lost 12 bases, and 25 bases lay between the germline ends. Germline V gene data show CDR1 as MNHNY and CDR2 as SVGAGI (reference sequence). The CDR3 runs to 14 residues. Here the CDR3 reads CATRYTEGGGWQFF. CDR3 bases: TGTGCCACCAGATACACGGAAGGAGGAGGATGGCAGTTCTTC.

The CDR3: CARGAYGTSSYNEQFF. The CDR3 nucleotides are TGTGCCAGAGGGGCGTACGGGACAAGCTCCTACAATGAGCAGTTCTTC. V gene TRBV7-9 combines with J gene TRBJ2-1, with D possibly being TRBD1 (6 bases). Trimming left V 9 bases short and J 0 bases short, with 18 bases between. This CDR3 comprises 16 residues. The V gene's germline CDR1 is SEHNR and CDR2 FQNEAQ (reference sequence).

CDR3 in DNA: TGCGCCAGCAGCCAAATCAATGAGCAGTTCTTC. Protein sequence: CASSQINEQFF. This chain links TRBV4-1 with TRBJ2-1; no reliable D call. CDR1 and CDR2 from the germline V gene are MGHRA and YSYEKL. The CDR3 sequence is 11 residues long. The ends were cut back, 2 bases at V and 6 bases at J, with 2 bases in the middle.

This chain's CDR3 is CASSFGGKSTEAFF. The CDR3 DNA is TGTGCCAGCAGTTTTGGGGGCAAGTCCACTGAAGCTTTCTTT. The rearrangement links TRBV28 to TRBJ1-1; possibly TRBD1 for D (6 bases). V lost 3 bases, J lost 4 bases, and 12 bases lay in between. Germline assignment: CDR1 MDHEN and CDR2 SYDVKM. The CDR3 spans 14 residues. The full variable domain, in which reference TRBV28 and TRBJ1-1 provide the parts outside the CDR3, is DVKVTQSSRYLVKRTGEKVFLECVQDMDHENMFWYRQDPGLGLRLIYFSYDVKMKEKGDIPEGYSVSREKKERFSLILESASTNQTSMYLCASSFGGKSTEAFFGQGTRLTVV.

The chain combines TRBV4-1 with TRBJ2-6, with D perhaps TRBD1 or TRBD2 (6 bases each). Trimming removed 1 base from V and 4 bases from J, with 11 bases in between. The CDR3 is made up of 16 amino acids. Germline V gives CDR1 MGHRA, CDR2 YSYEKL. CDR3 sequence reads: CASSQVWGAGANVLTF. CDR3 in DNA: TGCGCCAGCAGCCAAGTTTGGGGGGCGGGGGCCAACGTCCTGACTTTC.

The table lists this clone with a count of one. The V call is TRBV28, the J call TRBJ1-2; no clear D. Germline CDR1 and CDR2: MDHEN and SYDVKM. This CDR3 is built from 15 residues. The V end lost 6 bases, the J end lost 3 bases, and 17 bases lay between the germline ends. In DNA, the CDR3 is TGTGCCAGCAGCCGAGCATCGGAGGGCTACTATGGCTACACCTTC. Its protein product is CASSRASEGYYGYTF.